This TCR beta chain was identified in a study of T-cell reconstitution after alpha-beta-depleted transplantation in children (dated by TCRdb to about 2016). Concerning the study at large: T-cell immune reconstitution after TCRalphabeta/CD19-depleted allogeneic hematopoietic cell transplantation in children was quantitatively tracked in the study by means of TCR repertoire profiling. Study-level results and caveats: The high TCRbeta diversity at day 60 in some patients was ascribed to recipient T cells and intrathymic progenitors that had survived conditioning. The apparently early recovery of alphabetaT-cell counts about two months after transplant reportedly depended on only several hundred rapidly expanded clones that came from non-depleted graft cells. Over the following months the frequencies of hyperexpanded clones went down, and after one year T-cell counts and TCRbeta diversity were mostly credited to newly produced T cells.

Reading the label with the study, this specimen's treatment or condition is: allogeneic hematopoietic cell transplantation with graft depleted of TCRalphabeta T cells and CD19 B cells. The transplant recipients were children given TCRalphabeta/CD19-depleted allogeneic hematopoietic cell grafts. In the case of this clonotype: Its antigen target is currently unknown. Base qualities are not recorded, but no much larger clone differs from it by a single base.

Library preparation was by PCR. The instrument given in TCRdb is Illumina HiSeq 2500. TCR libraries were prepared with molecular barcoding, using unique molecular identifiers to normalize TCRbeta repertoire quantification. The public sequencing data were trimmed at Q25 with fastp and processed into clonotypes with MiXCR by TCRdb, which kept only in-frame beta chains. Rows are unified per CDR3 protein, each entry keeping the most common DNA and genes. The sample table records some 260,000 distinct CDR3 sequences; more than 20% of these occur just once. About 4.8% of the sample is held by the ten biggest clonotypes. Including the terminal cysteine and phenylalanine, the CDR3 comprises 17 residues. Only the CDR3 portion is preserved as DNA: 51 bases, with reading frame beginning at the first base. The V end loses 1 base and the J end loses 1 base, and a stretch of 15 bases separates them. The germline V gene supplies CDR1 MNHNS and CDR2 SASEGT.

Specimen: PBMCs, mostly from graft donor cells, collected 360 days after TCRalphabeta/CD19-depleted stem cell transplant. The origin of this receptor is a female patient aged 2 to 10 who had a stem cell transplant for congenital amegakaryocytic thrombocytopenia, so the T cells may come from the graft donor. The chain is made from TRBV6-1 and TRBJ2-3, with no D gene named confidently. CDR3 sequence: CASSEGRVRGRTDTQYF. The base sequence is TGTGCCAGCAGTGAAGGAAGGGTCCGCGGTCGCACAGATACGCAGTATTTT.